A single sample is the source of the 21 T cell receptor beta chains below, sequenced in a study of cytomegalovirus exposure and HLA in healthy donors. The PCR contained 60 Vbeta and 13 Jbeta primers. Measured with immunoSEQ multiplex PCR; TCRdb has only the in-frame clones, and not every one. The table lists about 190,000 clones, 60% to 80% of them singletons. Sequenced material: PBMCs. These receptors were taken from a woman aged 18-29 years in good health and CMV-seronegative.

This chain joins TRBV4-1 and TRBJ1-5; weak D call: TRBD1 (5 bases). V lost 1 base, J lost 0 bases, and 7 bases lay in between. CDR3 length: 15 residues. In germline, CDR1 is MGHRA, CDR2 YSYEKL. Here the CDR3 reads CASSQAGNSNQPQHF. The CDR3 bases are TGCGCCAGCAGCCAAGCAGGGAATAGCAATCAGCCCCAGCATTTT.

The chain combines TRBV2 with TRBJ1-1; a weak D match, TRBD1 (6 bases). The germline CDR1 and CDR2 sequences are SNHLY and FYNNEI. There are 13 residues in the CDR3. Trimming took off 10 bases at V and 1 base at J, with 13 bases between the two ends. This chain's CDR3 is CATGEQGNTEAFF. Written as DNA, the CDR3 is TGTGCCACCGGCGAACAGGGGAACACTGAAGCTTTCTTT.

This chain connects TRBV28 to TRBJ2-7; 8 nucleotides line up with TRBD2. The CDR3 sequence is 15 residues long. With 2 bases clipped from V and 0 bases from J, the junction kept 3 bases outside the gene matches. CDR1 and CDR2 from the germline V gene are MDHEN and SYDVKM. DNA of the CDR3: TGTGCCAGCAGTTTACGGGGGGGCATCTCCTACGAGCAGTACTTC. This encodes CASSLRGGISYEQYF.

This clone has only one observation. This chain links TRBV7-9 with TRBJ1-1; 10 nucleotides agree with TRBD1. V was pared by 5 bases and J by 2 bases, with 8 bases of the junction left unmatched. The CDR3 loop spans 16 amino acids. Germline V gene data show CDR1 as SEHNR and CDR2 as FQNEAQ (reference sequence). The CDR3 DNA reads as TGTGCCAGCAGCACGCCGGGACAGGGGCGTAACACTGAAGCTTTCTTT. Translating gives CASSTPGQGRNTEAFF.

This clone was counted only a few times. This chain uses TRBV27 with TRBJ2-7, with a tentative D call TRBD2 (6 bases). V was clipped by 2 bases and J by 2 bases, with 13 bases between them. Germline CDR1 and CDR2: MNHEY and SMNVEV (reference sequence). CDR3 length: 15 amino acids. For the CDR3, the DNA is TGTGCCAGCAGTTTAGAGGGCGGGACGGCCTACGAGCAGTACTTC. Its translation is CASSLEGGTAYEQYF.

Only one count was recorded for this clone. The V call is TRBV27, the J call TRBJ1-4, with D hard to call. The CDR3 covers 13 residues. Deletions cut 2 bases from V and 8 bases from J, with 9 bases between. Germline values: CDR1 MNHEY, CDR2 SMNVEV (reference sequence). CDR3 in DNA: TGTGCCAGCAGTTTAATTTTCCGGGAAAAACTGTTTTTT. Encoded protein: CASSLIFREKLFF.

The J gene is TRBJ2-5, the V gene TRBV14; TRBD2 matches at 8 bases. The CDR3 consists of 17 residues. Germline loops: CDR1 SGHDN, CDR2 FVKESK. Unmatched junction bases numbered 7, after V lost 0 bases and J lost 1 base. In DNA, the CDR3 is TGTGCCAGCAGCCAAGATTTAGGACTAGCTGTCCAAGAGACCCAGTACTTC. The encoded protein is CASSQDLGLAVQETQYF.

The J gene is TRBJ1-2, the V gene TRBV19; the D is unclear. V shed 3 bases and J shed 1 base, with 9 bases lying between them. The length of the CDR3 is 14 residues. Germline V gene lookup returns CDR1 LNHDA and CDR2 SQIVND (reference sequence). The CDR3 reads CASSMKEGNYGYTF. CDR3 nucleotide sequence: TGTGCCAGTAGTATGAAAGAGGGTAACTATGGCTACACCTTC.

The chain carries TRBV29-1 and TRBJ2-7, with a possible D match to TRBD2 (6 bases). The V end lost 7 bases, the J end lost 6 bases, and 13 bases lay between the germline ends. This CDR3 comprises 11 residues. From germline, CDR1 is SQVTM and CDR2 ANQGSEA. CDR3 bases: TGCAGCGCGGGCGGGGAACTCGAGCAGTACTTC. It is translated as CSAGGELEQYF.

This clone appeared a single time. The DNA of the CDR3 is TGTGCCAGCAGCTTATTAAGGGGTAAACAAGAGACCCAGTACTTC. This sequence encodes CASSLLRGKQETQYF. The chain recombines TRBV7-2 with TRBJ2-5; perhaps TRBD1 as D (5 bases). Trimming removed 2 bases from V and 2 bases from J, with 12 bases in between. The CDR3 covers 15 residues. CDR1 and CDR2 from the germline V gene are SGHTA and FQGNSA.

The CDR3 here is CASSPGTSETYEQYF. The CDR3 DNA is TGCGCCAGCAGCCCTGGGACTAGCGAGACCTACGAGCAGTACTTC. The chain is built from TRBV4-1 and TRBJ2-7; 10 bases agree with TRBD2. J was trimmed by 2 bases and V by 4 bases; bases with no gene match: 5. This CDR3 is 15 amino acids long. In germline, CDR1 is MGHRA, CDR2 YSYEKL.

The chain links TRBV4-1 to TRBJ1-1, with D tentatively TRBD1 (6 bases). Germline V gene data show CDR1 as MGHRA and CDR2 as YSYEKL. Trimming shortened V by 5 bases and J by 9 bases, and 13 bases separated the two germline ends. The CDR3 sequence is 12 residues long. The CDR3 protein is CASSSRGKKAFF. In DNA form, the CDR3 reads TGCGCCAGCAGCTCTAGGGGGAAGAAAGCTTTCTTT.

The V call is TRBV7-3, the J call TRBJ1-6; a possible D gene is TRBD1 (5 bases). CDR3 length: 14 amino acids. Between the trimmed V and J ends, which lost 5 bases and 6 bases, there was a span of 11 bases. The germline V gene has CDR1 SGHTA and CDR2 FQGTGA. DNA of the CDR3: TGTGCCAGCAGCACCGGGGGGGGTAATTCACCCCTCCACTTT. The encoded protein is CASSTGGGNSPLHF.

This chain joins TRBV19 and TRBJ1-2; a possible D gene is TRBD1 (6 bases). The CDR3 has 14 amino acids. Germline-derived CDR1 and CDR2 are LNHDA and SQIVND (reference sequence). The ends were cut back, 6 bases at V and 3 bases at J, with 14 bases in the middle. In DNA form, the CDR3 reads TGTGCCAGTAGCACCTGGGGGGGCGACTATGGCTACACCTTC. Translated: CASSTWGGDYGYTF.

The DNA of the CDR3 is TGCGCCAGCAGCCAGGTTCCGGGACTACAGATCCCCCGCGACACAGAGACCCAGTACTTC. Amino acid sequence: CASSQVPGLQIPRDTETQYF. The chain is built from TRBV4-1 and TRBJ2-5, with 7 positions matching TRBD2. Per germline, CDR1 MGHRA and CDR2 YSYEKL. Trimming at V came to 3 bases and at J to 4 bases, leaving 23 bases not matched to a gene. The CDR3 is 20 amino acids.

V gene TRBV5-4 combines with J gene TRBJ2-5, with 11 bases lining up with TRBD2. The CDR3 covers 16 residues. V trimming: 5 bases; J trimming: 2 bases; junction bases outside the gene matches: 8. Germline CDR1 is SGHNT and CDR2 is YYREEE (reference sequence). The CDR3 DNA reads as TGTGCCAGCAGTCGTCCGGGACTAGCGGATCAAGAGACCCAGTACTTC. Protein product: CASSRPGLADQETQYF. Full variable domain (outside the CDR3, taken from reference TRBV5-4 and TRBJ2-5): ETGVTQSPTHLIKTRGQQVTLRCSSQSGHNTVSWYQQALGQGPQFIFQYYREEENGRGNFPPRFSGLQFPNYSSELNVNALELDDSALYLCASSRPGLADQETQYFGPGTRLLVL.

This rearrangement joins TRBV9 to TRBJ2-7, with TRBD1 matching over 12 bases. The CDR3 is made up of 15 amino acids. V trimming: 4 bases; J trimming: 7 bases; junction bases outside the gene matches: 9. The V gene's germline CDR1 is SGDLS and CDR2 YYNGEE. CDR3 coding DNA: TGTGCCAGCAGCCAAGGGACAGGGGGCTCTTGGGAGCAGTACTTC. Translated: CASSQGTGGSWEQYF.

This sequence joins TRBV30 and TRBJ1-1; D ambiguous. The CDR3 extends over 13 amino acids. The germline V gene encodes CDR1 GTSNPN and CDR2 SVGIG (reference sequence). Trimming cost V 0 bases and J 0 bases, with 5 bases left between them. This CDR3 is CAWSVDLNTEAFF. Here the CDR3 DNA reads TGTGCCTGGAGTGTAGACTTGAACACTGAAGCTTTCTTT.

This clone was picked up one time. This sequence joins TRBV27 and TRBJ2-3, with TRBD2 as a possible D gene (5 bases). The ends were cut back, 6 bases at V and 3 bases at J, with 16 bases in the middle. Germline CDR1 MNHEY, CDR2 SMNVEV (reference sequence). This CDR3 has 15 residues. CDR3 DNA: TGTGCCAGCAGCCACCGAACTTCGGGAACAGATACGCAGTATTTT. It encodes CASSHRTSGTDTQYF.

The chain has TRBV27 and TRBJ2-7; 10 bases are shared with TRBD2. This CDR3 region has 16 residues. Germline CDR1 and CDR2: MNHEY and SMNVEV (reference sequence). V shed 1 base, J shed 3 bases, and the junction held 6 bases outside the gene matches. Here the CDR3 DNA reads TGTGCCAGCAGTTTATATAGCGGGAGGATGTACTACGAGCAGTACTTC. It specifies CASSLYSGRMYYEQYF.

This rearrangement joins TRBV28 to TRBJ1-6; D gene ambiguous. The CDR3 contains 15 residues. V was trimmed by 6 bases and J by 10 bases, leaving 19 bases between them. CDR1 is MDHEN and CDR2 is SYDVKM in the germline V gene. The CDR3 DNA sequence: TGTGCCAGCAGCCTCCCCGACAAAGGAGGGTCACCCCTCCACTTT. This sequence encodes CASSLPDKGGSPLHF.